One and the same sample provided the 24 T cell receptor beta chains below, sequenced in a study of blood T cell repertoires in COVID-19. This table comes from immunoSEQ multiplex PCR, and its TCRdb copy is limited to in-frame clones, with some not included. Here the sample spans 130,000 to 150,000 clones, more than 75% being singletons. The source material was peripheral blood. The receptors originated from a woman aged 70 to 79 with COVID-19, enrolled during active disease.

V and J are TRBV7-8 and TRBJ2-1; TRBD1 aligns across 8 bases. CDR1 is SGHVS, CDR2 FQNEAQ, per germline. This CDR3 spans 15 amino acids. V lost 5 bases and J lost 8; bases outside the gene matches: 11. The CDR3 DNA reads as TGTGCCAGCAGCCTCTGGACAGGGACTGGGGATGAGCAGTTCTTC. Residues: CASSLWTGTGDEQFF.

The J gene is TRBJ1-4, the V gene TRBV30, with 8 bases fitting TRBD1. CDR1 is GTSNPN, CDR2 SVGIG, per germline (reference sequence). The CDR3 spans 13 residues. The V and J ends lost 5 bases and 5 bases, in that order; junction bases with no gene match: 4. CDR3 bases: TGTGCCTGGGGACAGGGTCCCAATGAAAAACTGTTTTTT. The encoded protein is CAWGQGPNEKLFF.

V is TRBV6-6 and J is TRBJ2-1, with 7 bases that match TRBD2. Germline loops: CDR1 MNHNY, CDR2 SVGAGI (reference sequence). The CDR3 covers 15 residues. Germline trimming cut 5 bases from V and 4 bases from J; bases unmatched to any gene: 8. The CDR3 DNA follows: TGTGCCAGCAGTCGCCCCGGACTAGATTACAATGAGCAGTTCTTC. It is translated as CASSRPGLDYNEQFF.

In nucleotides, the CDR3 is TGTGCCACCTTAGCCCCAACAGGGGGCAGAATCACTGAAGCTTTCTTT. Protein: CATLAPTGGRITEAFF. The chain recombines TRBV7-9 with TRBJ1-1; TRBD1 agrees at 9 bases. CDR3 length equals 16 residues. The V segment lost 10 bases and the J segment 4 bases; nucleotides outside the gene matches: 16. Germline loops: CDR1 SEHNR, CDR2 FQNEAQ (reference sequence).

This clone turned up a few times. The chain recombines TRBV4-3 with TRBJ1-4; TRBD1 is a possible D gene (5 bases). Trimming pared 1 base from V and 3 bases from J, leaving 12 bases between. The CDR3 extends over 16 amino acids. Germline V CDR1 and CDR2: LGHNA, YSLEER. The CDR3 loop reads CASSQGGRGSNEKLFF. Here the CDR3 DNA reads TGCGCCAGCAGCCAAGGGGGGAGGGGTTCTAATGAAAAACTGTTTTTT.

This clone was recorded many times. This chain uses TRBV2 with TRBJ2-1; 7 nucleotides match TRBD2. The CDR3 length is 14 residues. From germline, CDR1 is SNHLY and CDR2 FYNNEI. V gave up 4 bases and J gave up 7 bases; unmatched junction bases: 7. For the CDR3, the DNA is TGTGCCAGCAGTGCCAGCGGGGTAGAGAATGAGCAGTTCTTC. It translates to CASSASGVENEQFF.

This sequence joins TRBV4-2 and TRBJ1-1, with 9 bases lining up with TRBD1. The germline V gene encodes CDR1 LGHNA and CDR2 YNFKEQ. V lost 4 bases, J lost 4 bases, and 10 bases stayed unmatched. The CDR3 has 16 residues. The CDR3 DNA is TGTGCCAGCAGCCCCTCCGGGGGACAGGGTTTCACTGAAGCTTTCTTT. It yields the protein CASSPSGGQGFTEAFF.

The V and J genes are TRBV14 and TRBJ1-1, with D perhaps TRBD1 (5 bases). CDR3 length: 15 amino acids. Looked up from germline, CDR1 is SGHDN and CDR2 is FVKESK. The germline V and J ends were trimmed by 4 bases and 1 base, with 13 bases remaining between them. CDR3 sequence reads: CASSPVTARNTEAFF. In DNA, the CDR3 is TGTGCCAGCAGCCCAGTGACAGCTCGGAACACTGAAGCTTTCTTT. Filled out from reference TRBV14 and TRBJ1-1, the complete variable domain reads EAGVTQFPSHSVIEKGQTVTLRCDPISGHDNLYWYRRVMGKEIKFLLHFVKESKQDESGMPNNRFLAERTGGTYSTLKVQPAELEDSGVYFCASSPVTARNTEAFFGQGTRLTVV.

This chain uses TRBV28 with TRBJ1-2; 7 bases fit TRBD1. Per the germline V gene, CDR1 is MDHEN and CDR2 is SYDVKM. The trim removed 3 bases at V and 7 bases at J, leaving 8 bases unmatched. The CDR3 totals 14 residues. The CDR3 reads CASSLGQRASGYTF. CDR3 nucleotides: TGTGCCAGCAGTTTGGGACAGCGGGCGAGTGGCTACACCTTC.

Notes on this clone: Distinct nucleotide sequences in the sample also encode this CDR3. The CDR3 DNA reads as TGTGCCAGCAGCTCGGACAGTAGCAATCAGCCCCAGCATTTT. Translating it yields CASSSDSSNQPQHF. The V and J genes are TRBV7-8 and TRBJ1-5, with D possibly TRBD1 on 6 matching bases. Germline CDR1 reads SGHVS; CDR2 reads FQNEAQ. V gave up 4 bases and J gave up 0 bases, with 7 bases separating them. The CDR3 totals 14 residues.

The rearrangement joins TRBV6-5 to TRBJ2-7; TRBD2 agrees at 8 bases. The CDR3 is 13 amino acids. J lost 12 bases, V lost 2 bases, and 9 bases had no gene match. Germline lookup yields CDR1 MNHEY and CDR2 SVGAGI. Here the CDR3 reads CASSYAGGAGWYF. CDR3 coding DNA: TGTGCCAGCAGTTACGCCGGGGGGGCAGGGTGGTACTTC.

The gene calls are TRBV4-3 and TRBJ1-2, with TRBD1 as a possible D gene (6 bases). Trimming pared 3 bases from V and 8 bases from J, leaving 16 bases between. The CDR3 is 14 amino acids. Germline lookup yields CDR1 LGHNA and CDR2 YSLEER. The CDR3 region is CASSQTGTHSGYTF. CDR3 DNA sequence: TGCGCCAGCAGCCAGACCGGGACACACTCCGGCTACACCTTC.

This chain links TRBV6-4 with TRBJ2-3; 8 nucleotides agree with TRBD2. CDR1 is MRHNA and CDR2 is SNTAGT in the germline V gene. The CDR3 spans 15 residues. Trimming took 3 bases from V and 6 from J; bases not matched to a gene: 8. The CDR3 protein is CASSEARGARDTQYF. Here the CDR3 DNA reads TGTGCCAGCAGTGAGGCGCGGGGGGCGCGGGATACGCAGTATTTT.

This chain connects TRBV5-5 to TRBJ2-2; TRBD1 matches at 8 bases. J gave up 5 bases and V 4 bases, and 4 bases lay outside the gene matches. The CDR3 runs 14 residues. The V gene's germline CDR1 is SGHKS and CDR2 YYEKEE (reference sequence). DNA for the CDR3: TGTGCCAGCAGCACGGGACAGGCTACCGGGGAGCTGTTTTTT. Amino acids: CASSTGQATGELFF. Together with reference TRBV5-5 and TRBJ2-2, the CDR3 gives the full variable domain: DAGVTQSPTHLIKTRGQQVTLRCSPISGHKSVSWYQQVLGQGPQFIFQYYEKEERGRGNFPDRFSARQFPNYSSELNVNALLLGDSALYLCASSTGQATGELFFGEGSRLTVL.

This rearrangement joins TRBV3-1 (or the pseudogene TRBV3-2) to TRBJ2-1, with D tentatively TRBD1 (6 bases). The CDR3 extends over 14 amino acids. Germline V CDR1 and CDR2: LGHDT, YNNKEL (reference sequence). Trimming cost V 2 bases and J 6 bases, with 11 bases left between them. The CDR3 loop is CASSQNGGGNEQFF. CDR3 nucleotide sequence: TGTGCCAGCAGCCAAAATGGGGGCGGCAATGAGCAGTTCTTC.

The CDR3 region is CASSDSGGGYPQHF. The CDR3 nucleotides read TGTGCCAGCAGTGATTCTGGGGGGGGGTACCCCCAGCATTTT. V is TRBV2 and J is TRBJ1-5; maybe TRBD1 (5 bases). CDR1 is SNHLY and CDR2 is FYNNEI in the germline V gene. The CDR3 runs to 14 residues. The germline V and J ends were trimmed by 3 bases and 10 bases, with 16 bases remaining between them.

The rearrangement links TRBV9 to TRBJ2-3, with 9 bases lining up with TRBD2. The germline CDR1 and CDR2 sequences are SGDLS and YYNGEE. This CDR3 is built from 16 residues. The trim removed 3 bases at V and 2 bases at J, leaving 7 bases unmatched. The CDR3 nucleotides are TGTGCCAGCAGCGCCCTGACTAGCGGATACACAGATACGCAGTATTTT. Its translation is CASSALTSGYTDTQYF.

This clone has a handful of counts. The J gene is TRBJ2-7, the V gene TRBV27, with D possibly matching TRBD1 (5 bases). The V and J ends lost 2 bases and 1 base respectively, with 12 bases between them. CDR3 length: 15 amino acids. Per germline, CDR1 MNHEY and CDR2 SMNVEV (reference sequence). Here the CDR3 reads CASSLGAGRSYEQYF. DNA of the CDR3: TGTGCCAGCAGTTTAGGGGCAGGGCGTTCCTACGAGCAGTACTTC.

In DNA, the CDR3 is TGTGCCAGCAGCCAAGATATTAGGGGATCTAACTATGGCTACACCTTC. Translating gives CASSQDIRGSNYGYTF. The chain joins TRBV4-2 to TRBJ1-2; TRBD1 might be the D (5 bases). V was pared by 0 bases and J by 0 bases, with 11 bases between. The germline V gene encodes CDR1 LGHNA and CDR2 YNFKEQ. This CDR3 contains 16 residues.

The CDR3 region is CASSLNGIYNSPLHF. DNA for the CDR3: TGTGCCAGCAGCTTAAACGGTATCTATAATTCACCCCTCCACTTT. The chain is built from TRBV7-3 and TRBJ1-6; the D is unclear. This CDR3 spans 15 amino acids. V shed 1 base and J shed 3 bases, with 7 bases lying between them. Germline loops: CDR1 SGHTA, CDR2 FQGTGA.

This rearrangement joins TRBV5-6 to TRBJ2-7; 9 bases fit TRBD1. This CDR3 is built from 16 residues. Trimming at V came to 4 bases and at J to 4 bases, leaving 12 bases not matched to a gene. From germline, CDR1 is SGHDT and CDR2 YYEEEE. The CDR3 DNA reads as TGTGCCAGCAGCGTTGCCCCCGGGACAGGGACTTACGAGCAGTACTTC. Amino acid sequence: CASSVAPGTGTYEQYF. Complete variable domain (other parts from reference TRBV5-6 and TRBJ2-7): DAGVTQSPTHLIKTRGQQVTLRCSPKSGHDTVSWYQQALGQGPQFIFQYYEEEERQRGNFPDRFSGHQFPNYSSELNVNALLLGDSALYLCASSVAPGTGTYEQYFGPGTRLTVT.

V usage is TRBV4-2 and J usage is TRBJ2-3, with no clear D. CDR1 is LGHNA and CDR2 is YNFKEQ in the germline V gene. V was clipped by 0 bases and J by 1 base, with 8 bases between them. CDR3 length: 15 residues. CDR3 amino acids: CASSQEWAGTDTQYF. CDR3 coding DNA: TGTGCCAGCAGCCAAGAATGGGCAGGCACAGATACGCAGTATTTT.

The chain couples TRBV10-3 to TRBJ1-2; 10 bases fit TRBD1. The V and J ends lost 6 bases and 3 bases, in that order; junction bases with no gene match: 7. In germline, CDR1 is ENHRY, CDR2 SYGVKD. The CDR3 consists of 15 residues. Written as DNA, the CDR3 is TGTGCCATCAGCTTCCGGGACAGGGGCGACTATGGCTACACCTTC. Protein product: CAISFRDRGDYGYTF.

The gene calls are TRBV6-5 and TRBJ2-7, with TRBD1 matching 7 bases. Germline trimming cut 7 bases from V and 3 bases from J; bases unmatched to any gene: 12. The CDR3 is 15 amino acids. CDR1 and CDR2 from the germline V gene are MNHEY and SVGAGI. The CDR3 sequence: CASTHRAGGYYEQYF. CDR3 DNA sequence: TGTGCCAGCACCCACCGGGCAGGGGGTTACTACGAGCAGTACTTC.